The rows below give T cell receptor beta chains drawn from one sample of a study of neurological immune-mediated disorders. TCRdb reanalysed the 5' RACE reads using MiXCR and keeps one entry per CDR3 protein. In the table there are under 60,000 distinct CDR3 sequences, about 3.7% of which are singletons. Sequencing was done on a sample of PBMCs. The receptors come from a man in his forties or fifties with multiple sclerosis. The CDR3 runs from the conserved cysteine through the conserved F or W.

V	J	CDR3
TRBV5-1	TRBJ2-3	CASCRWTGAKDTQYF
TRBV12-3/TRBV12-4	TRBJ1-4	CASSPGTGNEKLFF
TRBV27	TRBJ1-5	CASSLGLFGNQPQNF
TRBV4-1	TRBJ1-4	CASSQPLLGGGEKLFF
TRBV20-1	TRBJ1-4	CSARTGGEEKLFF
TRBV2	TRBJ2-7	CASSDITGTGGWEQYF
TRBV12-3/TRBV12-4	TRBJ2-2	CASSPGTLYTGELFF
TRBV3-1	TRBJ2-1	CASSQGVFPYNEQFF
TRBV12-3/TRBV12-4	TRBJ2-7	CASNHATRDYEQYF
TRBV5-1	TRBJ1-3	CASSSGEGNTIYF
TRBV11-2	TRBJ2-5	CASSLALGAGAGETQYF
TRBV14	TRBJ2-3	CASTASGAADTQYF
TRBV7-9	TRBJ1-6	CASSLVLGNSPLNF
TRBV12-3/TRBV12-4	TRBJ2-3	CASSLGTTDTQYF
TRBV12-3/TRBV12-4	TRBJ2-2	CASSFRLAGGELFF
TRBV7-9	TRBJ1-1	CASSLDTSPTEAFF
TRBV18	TRBJ2-7	CASSRDRADYEQYF
TRBV19	TRBJ1-1	CASTQGGLNTEAFF
TRBV5-1	TRBJ2-7	CASSLTSRSYEQYF
TRBV2	TRBJ1-5	CASSERGMQPQNF
TRBV3-1	TRBJ2-2	CASSPQNTGELFF
TRBV7-6	TRBJ2-1	CASSLVGQGGEQFF
TRBV4-1	TRBJ2-3	CASSQGTSGGAVSDTQYF
TRBV7-2	TRBJ2-2	CASSIMTGGIGELFF
TRBV6-1	TRBJ2-7	CASSSIRGYEQYF
TRBV3-1	TRBJ2-7	CASSRLDYEQYF